This is a list of T cell receptor beta chains from one sample in a study of T cells in Graves' hyperthyroidism and ophthalmopathy. TCRdb itself ran the multiplex PCR reads through MiXCR, one entry per CDR3 protein. The data show roughly 200,000 distinct CDR3 sequences, with roughly 18% seen just once and around 47% held by the top ten. Input material: blood. These receptors were obtained from a man aged 40-55 years with Graves' hyperthyroidism. Both conserved end residues are part of each CDR3. The D gene is left open where the match is weak. Where a row states a size, it is once, few, many or the class of an expanded clone; other rows omit it.

d_call: TRBD1; clone_size: many; v_call: TRBV28; j_call: TRBJ2-7; cdr3_nt: TGTGCCAGCAGTACAGGGGCCTACGAGCAGTACTTC; cdr3_aa: CASSTGAYEQYF
d_call: TRBD1; clone_size: many; v_call: TRBV7-2; j_call: TRBJ1-2; cdr3_nt: TGTGCCAGCAGCTCCGCACAGGGGGCAAACTATGGCTACACCTTC; cdr3_aa: CASSSAQGANYGYTF
d_call: .; clone_size: many; v_call: TRBV7-8; j_call: TRBJ2-7; cdr3_nt: TGTGCCAGCAGCTTAGGCGGGGTAGGGACCTACGAGCAGTACTTC; cdr3_aa: CASSLGGVGTYEQYF
d_call: .; clone_size: many; v_call: TRBV28; j_call: TRBJ2-3; cdr3_nt: TGTGCCAGCAGTTTTAAAGAGGGTTGGACAGATACGCAGTATTTT; cdr3_aa: CASSFKEGWTDTQYF
d_call: .; clone_size: many; v_call: TRBV29-1; j_call: TRBJ2-1; cdr3_nt: TGCAGCGTCCCCAGGGAAGGGTCCTACAATGAGCAGTTCTTC; cdr3_aa: CSVPREGSYNEQFF
d_call: TRBD2; clone_size: many; v_call: TRBV6-1; j_call: TRBJ2-1; cdr3_nt: TGTGCCAGCAGAACTAGCGGGGTCTCCTACAATGAGCAGTTCTTC; cdr3_aa: CASRTSGVSYNEQFF
d_call: TRBD1; clone_size: many; v_call: TRBV28; j_call: TRBJ1-1; cdr3_nt: TGTGCCAGCAGTTTACCGGACAGGGTTGATGAAGCTTTCTTT; cdr3_aa: CASSLPDRVDEAFF
d_call: .; clone_size: few; v_call: TRBV7-3; j_call: TRBJ2-1; cdr3_nt: TGTGCCAGCAGCTTACAACAGGGCAATGAGCAGTTCTTC; cdr3_aa: CASSLQQGNEQFF
d_call: .; clone_size: many; v_call: TRBV7-9; j_call: TRBJ1-2; cdr3_nt: TGTGCCAGCAGCGCCGGGGCCTATGGCTACACCTTC; cdr3_aa: CASSAGAYGYTF
d_call: .; clone_size: .; v_call: TRBV6-2/TRBV6-3; j_call: TRBJ2-7; cdr3_nt: TGTGCCAGCGTGGGACCCTATTCGCGCGAGCAGTACTTC; cdr3_aa: CASVGPYSREQYF
d_call: TRBD1; clone_size: .; v_call: TRBV30; j_call: TRBJ1-3; cdr3_nt: TGTGCCTGGAGTACAGGGGTGGTAAACACCATATATTTT; cdr3_aa: CAWSTGVVNTIYF
d_call: TRBD1; clone_size: many; v_call: TRBV7-9; j_call: TRBJ1-4; cdr3_nt: TGTGCCAGCCAAACCGGGACAGGGGAAGAAAAACTGTTTTTT; cdr3_aa: CASQTGTGEEKLFF
d_call: TRBD1; clone_size: .; v_call: TRBV24-1; j_call: TRBJ1-5; cdr3_nt: TGTGCCACCAGTGATTCGGGACAGGGTGGCCCCCAGCATTTT; cdr3_aa: CATSDSGQGGPQHF
d_call: TRBD1; clone_size: .; v_call: TRBV6-2/TRBV6-3; j_call: TRBJ2-1; cdr3_nt: TGTGCCAGCAGTAGGACAGGGTACAATGAGCAGTTCTTC; cdr3_aa: CASSRTGYNEQFF
d_call: .; clone_size: many; v_call: TRBV18; j_call: TRBJ2-5; cdr3_nt: TGTGCCAGCTCCCGAGACACCGCACTAAGCGGGACCCAGTACTTC; cdr3_aa: CASSRDTALSGTQYF
d_call: TRBD1; clone_size: .; v_call: TRBV5-1; j_call: TRBJ2-2; cdr3_nt: TGCGCCAGCAGAAAACCGGGACAGACGAACACCGGGGAGCTGTTTTTT; cdr3_aa: CASRKPGQTNTGELFF
d_call: TRBD1; clone_size: few; v_call: TRBV27; j_call: TRBJ1-2; cdr3_nt: TGTGCCAGCAGTTCCTCCCCCCGGACAGGGTTTGGCTACACCTTC; cdr3_aa: CASSSSPRTGFGYTF
d_call: .; clone_size: many; v_call: TRBV5-1; j_call: TRBJ2-7; cdr3_nt: TGTGCCAGCAGCTTAGAATCTTACGAGCAGTACTTC; cdr3_aa: CASSLESYEQYF
d_call: .; clone_size: many; v_call: TRBV7-2; j_call: TRBJ1-1; cdr3_nt: TGTGCCAGCAGCTTAGTTCGGGGGGACACTGAAGCTTTCTTT; cdr3_aa: CASSLVRGDTEAFF
d_call: TRBD1; clone_size: many; v_call: TRBV7-2; j_call: TRBJ1-1; cdr3_nt: TGTGCCAGCAGCTTATGGACAGGGGGCCGGGCTTTCTTT; cdr3_aa: CASSLWTGGRAFF
d_call: .; clone_size: many; v_call: TRBV5-1; j_call: TRBJ2-6; cdr3_nt: TGCGCCAGCAGCCTCGGGCCAGGGGCTGGGGCCAACGTCCTGACTTTC; cdr3_aa: CASSLGPGAGANVLTF
d_call: TRBD2; clone_size: few; v_call: TRBV3-1; j_call: TRBJ2-1; cdr3_nt: TGTGTCAGCTCGACCGGGAGGAATGAGCAGTTCTTC; cdr3_aa: CVSSTGRNEQFF
d_call: TRBD1; clone_size: .; v_call: TRBV11-3; j_call: TRBJ1-5; cdr3_nt: TGTGCCAGCAGCTTAGGGCACAGGGGCCACGATCAGCCCCAGCATTTT; cdr3_aa: CASSLGHRGHDQPQHF
d_call: .; clone_size: few; v_call: TRBV20-1; j_call: TRBJ2-7; cdr3_nt: TGCAGTGCTAGTCATGGGTACGAGGGCTCCTACGAGCAGTACTTC; cdr3_aa: CSASHGYEGSYEQYF
d_call: TRBD2; clone_size: .; v_call: TRBV6-2/TRBV6-3; j_call: TRBJ2-3; cdr3_nt: TGTGCCAGCGGTGTACTAGCGTACGGAGATACGCAGTATTTT; cdr3_aa: CASGVLAYGDTQYF
d_call: .; clone_size: .; v_call: TRBV29-1; j_call: TRBJ2-3; cdr3_nt: TGCAGCGTTGAGAGGGGGGAATGGACAGATACGCAGTATTTT; cdr3_aa: CSVERGEWTDTQYF
d_call: TRBD1; clone_size: .; v_call: TRBV9; j_call: TRBJ1-5; cdr3_nt: TGCGCCAGCAGCAACGGACAGGGGGGCAATCAGCCCCAGCATTTT; cdr3_aa: CASSNGQGGNQPQHF